The 18 T cell receptor beta chains below come from one sample, sequenced in a study of T cells in Graves' hyperthyroidism and ophthalmopathy. Amplification yielded TCR beta CDR3 regions, with RNA transcripts as the source. First-round RT-PCR targeting the TCR CDR3 was performed with the HTBI primer set. In TCRdb, the multiplex PCR reads were re-called with MiXCR into one record per CDR3 protein. The sample yields approximately 520,000 distinct CDR3 sequences, less than 25% seen once. The sequenced material came from blood. The receptors were gathered from a man between 18 and 29 years old with Graves' hyperthyroidism.

This clonotype showed up many times. V usage is TRBV7-6 and J usage is TRBJ2-7; 9 positions match TRBD1. Losses at the gene ends were 5 bases for V and 6 bases for J; bases not matched to a gene: 8. The V gene's germline CDR1 is SGHVS and CDR2 FNYEAQ. The CDR3 has 14 amino acids. The CDR3 coding sequence is TGTGCCAGCAGCCCCCCGACAGGGGGACCCGAGCAGTACTTC. Amino acids: CASSPPTGGPEQYF.

This clonotype appeared many times. CDR3 protein: CASSPAIGGQPQHF. The DNA of the CDR3 is TGCGCCAGCAGCCCAGCGATAGGGGGGCAGCCCCAGCATTTT. The chain is built from TRBV4-1 and TRBJ1-5; maybe TRBD1 (6 bases). The CDR3 totals 14 residues. Germline V gene sequence: CDR1 MGHRA, CDR2 YSYEKL. The germline V and J ends were trimmed by 4 bases and 7 bases, with 14 bases remaining between them.

Ten or more counts support this clonotype. This CDR3 is CASKRTGNTEAFF. In DNA form, the CDR3 reads TGTGCCAGCAAGCGGACGGGGAACACTGAAGCTTTCTTT. This chain joins TRBV12-3 or TRBV12-4 and TRBJ1-1; D is unclear. The CDR3 length is 13 residues. V was cut by 7 bases and J by 1 base, with 10 bases left in between.

CDR3 sequence: CASRAQSFSNQPQHF. The CDR3 bases are TGTGCCAGCAGAGCACAGAGTTTCAGCAATCAGCCCCAGCATTTT. J is TRBJ1-5 and V is TRBV6-1; unclear D gene. There are 15 residues in the CDR3. The germline CDR1 and CDR2 sequences are MNHNS and SASEGT. Trimming shortened V by 6 bases and J by 1 base, and 13 bases separated the two germline ends.

The V and J genes are TRBV12-3 or TRBV12-4 and TRBJ1-5, with D uncertain. V was shortened by 1 base and J by 4 bases, with 11 bases between the two germline ends. CDR3 length equals 15 residues. CDR3 DNA: TGTGCCAGCAGTTTAGGATGGTTACCGAATCAGCCCCAGCATTTT. Protein sequence: CASSLGWLPNQPQHF.

This clonotype was recorded many times. J is TRBJ1-2 and V is TRBV6-1; 7 nucleotides agree with TRBD1. Germline V lookup: CDR1 MNHNS, CDR2 SASEGT. The junction had 2 bases not matched to a gene; V was cut back by 1 base and J by 3 bases. The CDR3 runs to 14 residues. This CDR3 is CASSEGTGDYGYTF. The CDR3 DNA is TGTGCCAGCAGTGAAGGAACAGGGGACTATGGCTACACCTTC.

The chain is built from TRBV20-1 and TRBJ1-1, with D perhaps matching TRBD1 (6 bases). Germline V lookup: CDR1 DFQATT, CDR2 SNEGSKA (reference sequence). The CDR3 spans 14 residues. The V and J ends lost 5 bases and 0 bases respectively, with 13 bases between them. The CDR3 DNA follows: TGCAGTGCTTCTCGGACAGTTATGAACACTGAAGCTTTCTTT. It is translated as CSASRTVMNTEAFF.

This clonotype was seen at least ten times. The chain employs TRBV3-1 and TRBJ2-5; the D gene is possibly TRBD1 (6 bases). The CDR3 length is 13 residues. V was shortened by 6 bases and J by 5 bases, with 13 bases between the two germline ends. The V gene's germline CDR1 is LGHDT and CDR2 YNNKEL (reference sequence). Here the CDR3 DNA reads TGTGCCAGCAGAGACTACAGGGTCGAGACCCAGTACTTC. It is translated as CASRDYRVETQYF.

The table lists this clonotype with many counts. This chain uses TRBV12-3 or TRBV12-4 with TRBJ1-1; 7 bases align to TRBD1. J lost 3 bases, V lost 3 bases, and 4 bases had no gene match. The CDR3 contains 14 residues. The CDR3 here is CASSFTGVDTEAFF. The CDR3 bases are TGTGCCAGCAGTTTCACAGGGGTGGACACTGAAGCTTTCTTT.

CDR3 bases: TGCAGTGCTCGTACAGGGAACGGTGGCTACGAGCAGTACTTC. Its protein product is CSARTGNGGYEQYF. J is TRBJ2-7 and V is TRBV20-1, with a tentative D call TRBD1 (6 bases). Looked up from germline, CDR1 is DFQATT and CDR2 is SNEGSKA (reference sequence). This CDR3 region has 14 residues. V was clipped by 5 bases and J by 3 bases, with 17 bases between them.

This clonotype was found many times. The chain couples TRBV15 to TRBJ1-1; D unresolved. Per germline, CDR1 LNHNV and CDR2 YYDKDF (reference sequence). The CDR3 covers 18 residues. Trimming took off 4 bases at V and 0 bases at J, with 21 bases between the two ends. CDR3: CATSTPWRLFGMNTEAFF. In DNA, the CDR3 is TGTGCCACCAGCACCCCGTGGCGCCTTTTTGGGATGAACACTGAAGCTTTCTTT.

In this sample, this clonotype turned up many times. The V and J genes are TRBV24-1 and TRBJ2-2; D perhaps matches TRBD2 (6 bases). The germline CDR1 and CDR2 sequences are KGHDR and SFDVKD. Trimming cost V 9 bases and J 7 bases, with 11 bases left between them. The CDR3 sequence is 12 residues long. CDR3 sequence (DNA): TGTGCCACCGGCGCGGGGTTCGGGGAGCTGTTTTTT. Its protein product is CATGAGFGELFF.

This clonotype was seen ten or more times. The chain joins TRBV12-3 or TRBV12-4 to TRBJ1-5, with TRBD1 as a possible D gene (6 bases). Trimming removed 7 bases from V and 0 bases from J, with 16 bases in between. CDR3 size: 16 residues. The CDR3 sequence is CASNLDRRHSNQPQHF. The CDR3 DNA reads as TGTGCCAGCAACCTGGACAGACGACATAGCAATCAGCCCCAGCATTTT.

J is TRBJ1-2 and V is TRBV12-3 or TRBV12-4; no definite D call. The CDR3 is 15 amino acids. V lost 3 bases, J lost 0 bases, and 11 bases lay in between. The CDR3 bases are TGTGCCAGCAGTTTCCTAGCAGAGACTAACTATGGCTACACCTTC. Translation gives CASSFLAETNYGYTF.

The chain uses TRBV2 and TRBJ2-5, with TRBD2 matching over 14 bases. The germline V gene has CDR1 SNHLY and CDR2 FYNNEI. The CDR3 runs to 15 residues. V shed 8 bases and J 2 bases; nucleotides not matched to a gene: 4. The CDR3 here is CASCGTSGRQETQYF. CDR3 nucleotides: TGTGCCAGCTGTGGGACTAGCGGGAGACAAGAGACCCAGTACTTC.

The rearrangement links TRBV19 to TRBJ1-2; no definite D call. The V gene's germline CDR1 is LNHDA and CDR2 SQIVND (reference sequence). With 7 bases removed from V and 2 bases from J, the gap between germline ends came to 11 bases. The CDR3 has 13 residues. CDR3 nucleotides: TGTGCCAGTACCCCAAGCCCCAACTATGGCTACACCTTC. This translates into CASTPSPNYGYTF.

This clonotype was observed many times. This sequence joins TRBV20-1 and TRBJ1-1; no firm D call. Germline V gene lookup returns CDR1 DFQATT and CDR2 SNEGSKA (reference sequence). The CDR3 extends over 13 amino acids. V shed 3 bases and J shed 1 base, with 9 bases lying between them. The CDR3: CSASLLRNTEAFF. Written as DNA, the CDR3 is TGCAGTGCTAGCCTACTGCGGAACACTGAAGCTTTCTTT.

The table lists this clonotype with a few counts. CDR3 sequence: CASSLAGGLWVQYF. The CDR3 nucleotides are TGTGCCAGCAGTTTAGCGGGAGGGCTGTGGGTGCAGTACTTC. V and J are TRBV12-3 or TRBV12-4 and TRBJ2-7, with 7 bases aligning to TRBD2. This CDR3 is built from 14 residues. Unmatched junction bases numbered 8, after V lost 0 bases and J lost 9 bases.